Below, 21 T cell receptor beta chains from the same sample are listed, as sequenced in a study of blood T cell repertoires in COVID-19. TCRdb's table, derived via immunoSEQ multiplex PCR, lists solely in-frame clones and lacks some. The profile shows some 33,000 clones, 85% to 90% of them singletons. Sequencing input: peripheral blood. These receptors were obtained from a human donor in a cohort sampled during active COVID-19.

V usage is TRBV24-1 and J usage is TRBJ2-1; 8 positions match TRBD1. In germline, CDR1 is KGHDR, CDR2 SFDVKD. The length of the CDR3 is 15 residues. V was clipped by 5 bases and J by 5 bases; unmatched bases: 7. CDR3 amino acids: CATSVLGTGDNEQFF. CDR3 in DNA: TGTGCCACCAGTGTCTTAGGGACAGGTGACAATGAGCAGTTCTTC.

This rearrangement joins TRBV3-1 (or the pseudogene TRBV3-2) to TRBJ2-1; TRBD2 might be the D (5 bases). The V and J ends lost 0 bases and 0 bases respectively, with 12 bases between them. This CDR3 is 17 amino acids long. CDR1 is LGHDT, CDR2 YNNKEL, per germline (reference sequence). CDR3 amino acids: CASSQDLSGPSYNEQFF. DNA of the CDR3: TGTGCCAGCAGCCAAGATTTAAGCGGACCCTCCTACAATGAGCAGTTCTTC.

The chain uses TRBV10-3 and TRBJ1-1, with 8 bases that match TRBD1. Germline trimming cut 6 bases from V and 1 base from J; bases unmatched to any gene: 7. CDR3 length: 15 residues. Germline V gene data show CDR1 as ENHRY and CDR2 as SYGVKD. The CDR3 bases are TGTGCCATCAGCAACGGACAGGGACCGAACACTGAAGCTTTCTTT. It yields the protein CAISNGQGPNTEAFF.

This clone was counted a few times. V and J are TRBV27 and TRBJ2-1; D is unclear. V gave up 5 bases and J gave up 4 bases, with 15 bases separating them. The CDR3 runs to 15 residues. The germline CDR1 and CDR2 sequences are MNHEY and SMNVEV (reference sequence). The CDR3 DNA is TGTGCCAGCAGTCGCTCTCATCCCGGGTACAATGAGCAGTTCTTC. Protein: CASSRSHPGYNEQFF.

J is TRBJ2-7 and V is TRBV28, with TRBD1 matching 11 bases. With V trimmed by 5 bases and J by 5 bases, 14 bases remained unmatched. Germline CDR1 is MDHEN and CDR2 is SYDVKM. The CDR3 spans 17 residues. The CDR3 protein is CASSLPLWTGGTNEQYF. DNA for the CDR3: TGTGCCAGCAGTCTCCCACTTTGGACAGGGGGCACGAACGAGCAGTACTTC.

V usage is TRBV6-5 and J usage is TRBJ1-3, with D unclear. Trimming stripped 0 bases from V and 4 bases from J, with 10 bases between. CDR1 MNHEY and CDR2 SVGAGI come from the germline V gene. The CDR3 is made up of 15 amino acids. Here the CDR3 reads CASSYSSVSGNTIYF. In DNA form, the CDR3 reads TGTGCCAGCAGTTACTCGAGTGTGTCAGGAAACACCATATATTTT.

The chain recombines TRBV28 with TRBJ1-4; TRBD1 is a possible D gene (5 bases). Germline V lookup: CDR1 MDHEN, CDR2 SYDVKM. The CDR3 is 14 residues long. Trimming left V 3 bases short and J 8 bases short, with 13 bases between. In DNA, the CDR3 is TGTGCCAGCAGTTTCCAGGGCGGTCAGGAAAAACTGTTTTTT. This codes for CASSFQGGQEKLFF. Filled out from reference TRBV28 and TRBJ1-4, the complete variable domain reads DVKVTQSSRYLVKRTGEKVFLECVQDMDHENMFWYRQDPGLGLRLIYFSYDVKMKEKGDIPEGYSVSREKKERFSLILESASTNQTSMYLCASSFQGGQEKLFFGSGTQLSVL.

V is TRBV5-1 and J is TRBJ2-7; 8 bases map to TRBD2. The CDR3 loop spans 14 amino acids. Germline values: CDR1 SGHRS, CDR2 YFSETQ. V gave up 2 bases and J gave up 3 bases; unmatched junction bases: 4. This CDR3 is CASSFSGTSYEQYF. The CDR3, as DNA: TGCGCCAGCAGCTTCTCCGGGACTAGCTACGAGCAGTACTTC. The full variable domain, rest sourced from reference TRBV5-1 and TRBJ2-7, is KAGVTQTPRYLIKTRGQQVTLSCSPISGHRSVSWYQQTPGQGLQFLFEYFSETQRNKGNFPGRFSGRQFSNSRSEMNVSTLELGDSALYLCASSFSGTSYEQYFGPGTRLTVT.

This chain links TRBV11-2 with TRBJ2-7; a weak D match, TRBD2 (6 bases). This CDR3 is built from 14 residues. Germline CDR1 SGHAT, CDR2 FQNNGV. V lost 2 bases, J lost 2 bases, and 10 bases lay in between. The CDR3 spells CASSLSGEAYEQYF. The CDR3 nucleotides read TGTGCCAGCAGCTTATCGGGGGAGGCCTACGAGCAGTACTTC.

This chain joins TRBV7-9 and TRBJ2-3, with a weak D call TRBD2 (6 bases). The germline CDR1 and CDR2 sequences are SEHNR and FQNEAQ (reference sequence). CDR3 length: 16 residues. Trimming took off 5 bases at V and 3 bases at J, with 18 bases between the two ends. CDR3 residues: CASSPRLGGRTDTQYF. The CDR3, as DNA: TGTGCCAGCAGCCCTAGGTTGGGGGGAAGGACAGATACGCAGTATTTT.

This chain links TRBV7-9 with TRBJ2-7; TRBD2 matches 7 bases. Looked up from germline, CDR1 is SEHNR and CDR2 is FQNEAQ (reference sequence). The trim removed 5 bases at V and 2 bases at J, leaving 6 bases unmatched. This CDR3 has 14 amino acids. The DNA of the CDR3 is TGTGCCAGCAGCGGGGGGGACTCGGCCTACGAGCAGTACTTC. Protein sequence: CASSGGDSAYEQYF.

This chain links TRBV11-2 with TRBJ2-1, with 7 bases aligning to TRBD2. Trimming cost V 5 bases and J 2 bases; bases outside gene matches: 6. Looked up from germline, CDR1 is SGHAT and CDR2 is FQNNGV. This CDR3 is built from 15 residues. DNA of the CDR3: TGTGCCAGCAGCCTCCGGGGGGACCCCTACAATGAGCAGTTCTTC. Its translation: CASSLRGDPYNEQFF.

In this sample, this clone turned up once. The gene calls are TRBV7-2 and TRBJ2-5, with 8 bases fitting TRBD2. The V segment lost 8 bases and the J segment 4 bases; nucleotides outside the gene matches: 6. Germline CDR1 is SGHTA and CDR2 is FQGNSA. The CDR3 spans 13 residues. DNA for the CDR3: TGTGCCAGCGCGGCGGGAGGACCAGAGACCCAGTACTTC. Its protein is CASAAGGPETQYF.

The V and J genes are TRBV4-1 and TRBJ2-5; 8 bases align to TRBD1. CDR1 is MGHRA and CDR2 is YSYEKL in the germline V gene. V was pared by 3 bases and J by 4 bases, with 10 bases of the junction left unmatched. The CDR3 totals 16 residues. The chain's CDR3 is CASSQPGTGGGETQYF. The DNA of the CDR3 is TGCGCCAGCAGCCAGCCTGGGACAGGTGGGGGAGAGACCCAGTACTTC.

V gene TRBV3-1 (or the pseudogene TRBV3-2) combines with J gene TRBJ2-7, with D maybe TRBD1 (6 bases). Per germline, CDR1 LGHDT and CDR2 YNNKEL (reference sequence). CDR3 length: 13 residues. The V gene lost 1 base and the J gene lost 2 bases, with 6 bases spanning the gap. CDR3 in amino acids: CASSQAGAYEQYF. CDR3 DNA sequence: TGTGCCAGCAGCCAAGCAGGGGCCTACGAGCAGTACTTC.

The chain employs TRBV7-9 and TRBJ2-4, with D unresolved. The CDR3 consists of 14 residues. With 4 bases removed from V and 0 bases from J, the gap between germline ends came to 7 bases. Looked up from germline, CDR1 is SEHNR and CDR2 is FQNEAQ (reference sequence). CDR3 in DNA: TGTGCCAGCAGCTCAGATGGAGCCAAAAACATTCAGTACTTC. Translation gives CASSSDGAKNIQYF.

This sequence joins TRBV27 and TRBJ1-5; 9 bases fit TRBD1. Per the germline V gene, CDR1 is MNHEY and CDR2 is SMNVEV (reference sequence). V lost 5 bases and J lost 3; bases outside the gene matches: 8. This CDR3 has 16 residues. The CDR3 reads CASSPLDRGLNQPQHF. CDR3 coding DNA: TGTGCCAGCAGTCCTCTGGACAGGGGACTCAATCAGCCCCAGCATTTT.

The rearrangement uses TRBV7-8 and TRBJ2-5; 7 positions match TRBD1. The CDR3 has 14 residues. V lost 5 bases to trimming and J lost 2 bases; unmatched junction nucleotides: 5. Germline V gene sequence: CDR1 SGHVS, CDR2 FQNEAQ. The CDR3 region is CASSPGTVQETQYF. CDR3 nucleotides: TGTGCCAGCAGCCCAGGGACAGTTCAAGAGACCCAGTACTTC.

The genes are TRBV2 and TRBJ2-1; 9 positions agree with TRBD1. The length of the CDR3 is 13 residues. Trimming took 8 bases from V and 9 from J; bases not matched to a gene: 8. The germline V gene encodes CDR1 SNHLY and CDR2 FYNNEI. The CDR3, as DNA: TGTGCCAGCGGGACAGGGAGGGACGGTGAGCAGTTCTTC. Protein: CASGTGRDGEQFF.

The V and J genes are TRBV6-4 and TRBJ1-4, with 8 bases fitting TRBD1. Germline V gene data show CDR1 as MRHNA and CDR2 as SNTAGT. V dropped 2 bases and J dropped 7; count of bases not matched to a gene: 12. This CDR3 has 17 residues. Here the CDR3 reads CASSDQDRVSGGEKLFF. The CDR3 DNA is TGTGCCAGCAGTGACCAGGACAGGGTGTCCGGGGGTGAAAAACTGTTTTTT.

The table lists this clone with a count of one. The gene calls are TRBV28 and TRBJ2-5, with 11 bases matching TRBD2. The J call may be faulty, since TRBJ2-7 better matches the DNA end. The CDR3 loop spans 15 amino acids. Germline V lookup: CDR1 MDHEN, CDR2 SYDVKM. This CDR3 is CASSPTSGRAYEQYF. The CDR3 coding sequence is TGTGCCAGCAGCCCTACTAGCGGGAGAGCCTACGAGCAGTACTTC.